The clone carrying this TCR beta chain was seen at least ten times. Its antigen remains unidentified. V gave up 8 bases and J gave up 0 bases, with 17 bases separating them. Germline CDR1 is KGHSH and CDR2 is LQKENI. This CDR3 has 16 amino acids. Construction of the TCR beta libraries employed iRepertoire HTBI primers in conjunction with Arm-PCR of CDR3 regions. TCRdb reanalysed the multiplex PCR reads using MiXCR and keeps one entry per CDR3 protein. The repertoire holds a few hundred thousand distinct CDR3 sequences, with 13% as singletons. Time point in this sample: newly diagnosed GD, antithyroid drugs for less than 3 months. Researchers made the TCR library from RNA that was extracted from PBMCs. Diagnosis followed American Thyroid Association guidelines for Graves' disease. Nine milliliters of peripheral blood went into EDTA tubes. The data were taken from a study of regulatory T cells in long-lasting Graves disease. Regarding the study as a whole: Persistent disease samples used TRBV28, TRBJ1-2 and TRBJ2-5 preferentially.

These data are also associated with another study on T cells in Graves' hyperthyroidism and ophthalmopathy. That investigation notes: The study defined stable Graves' hyperthyroidism as no ophthalmopathy progression within 18 months.

This sequence joins TRBV18 and TRBJ2-1, with D perhaps matching TRBD1 (5 bases). The specimen comprised peripheral blood mononuclear cells (PBMCs), sampled at new diagnosis, from a patient treated with antithyroid drugs. This sequence originates from a man between 25 and 39 years old with Graves disease. CDR3 coding DNA: TGTGCCAGCAGCCCCCGCACAGGAAGCTCCTACAATGAGCAGTTCTTC. This encodes CASSPRTGSSYNEQFF.